These 8 T cell receptor beta chains share one sample of origin, sequenced in a study of T-cell reconstitution after alpha-beta-depleted transplantation in children. Unique molecular identifiers were built into the TCRbeta library. TCRdb reanalysed the PCR reads using MiXCR and keeps one entry per CDR3 protein. The sample lists 100,000 or so distinct CDR3 sequences, about a sixth seen once, with about 20% in the top ten. The starting material was PBMCs, mostly from graft donor cells, obtained 180 days after TCRalphabeta/CD19-depleted stem cell transplant. The receptor set was obtained from a male patient aged 2 to 9 who had a stem cell transplant for acute lymphoblastic leukemia, so the T cells may come from the graft donor.

The chain links TRBV7-9 to TRBJ2-7; TRBD1 agrees at 10 bases. This CDR3 is built from 15 residues. Trimming at V came to 3 bases and at J to 4 bases, leaving 6 bases not matched to a gene. Germline values: CDR1 SEHNR, CDR2 FQNEAQ (reference sequence). The CDR3 DNA reads TGTGCCAGCAGCTTCCGGGACAGGGGTTGGTACGAGCAGTACTTC. This translates into CASSFRDRGWYEQYF.

This clonotype was seen only a few times. This chain joins TRBV5-1 and TRBJ2-6; no clear D gene. CDR3 length: 16 amino acids. The V gene's germline CDR1 is SGHRS and CDR2 YFSETQ. V lost 4 bases, J lost 0 bases, and 11 bases lay in between. CDR3 bases: TGCGCCAGCAGCGCATCCGTGAGCTCTGGGGCCAACGTCCTGACTTTC. Its protein product is CASSASVSSGANVLTF.

This clonotype was observed many times. This chain uses TRBV9 with TRBJ2-1; D is uncertain. V lost 4 bases and J lost 5, with 7 bases in between. Germline CDR1 and CDR2: SGDLS and YYNGEE. This CDR3 has 12 residues. The CDR3 protein is CASSKTNNEQFF. CDR3 in DNA: TGTGCCAGCAGCAAGACGAACAATGAGCAGTTCTTC.

This clonotype appeared a few times. This rearrangement joins TRBV7-9 to TRBJ2-3, with no clear D. From germline, CDR1 is SEHNR and CDR2 FQNEAQ (reference sequence). CDR3 length equals 14 residues. Between the trimmed V and J ends, which lost 5 bases and 3 bases, there was a span of 12 bases. Here the CDR3 reads CASSPDWATDTQYF. In nucleotides, the CDR3 is TGTGCCAGCAGCCCCGACTGGGCGACAGATACGCAGTATTTT.

This rearrangement joins TRBV5-1 to TRBJ1-6, with unresolved D. V lost 3 bases, J lost 6 bases, and 13 bases lay in between. Germline lookup yields CDR1 SGHRS and CDR2 YFSETQ. The CDR3 has 15 residues. The CDR3 spells CASSSVGPANSPLHF. Here the CDR3 DNA reads TGCGCCAGCAGCTCGGTCGGGCCGGCTAATTCACCCCTCCACTTT.

This clonotype has more than one count but fewer than ten. This chain connects TRBV10-3 to TRBJ2-5, with TRBD2 matching 14 bases. Per the germline V gene, CDR1 is ENHRY and CDR2 is SYGVKD. The junction had 5 bases not matched to a gene; V was cut back by 7 bases and J by 1 base. CDR3 length equals 16 residues. CDR3 in DNA: TGTGCCATCAAATCGGGACTAGCGGGGGCCCAAGAGACCCAGTACTTC. Protein product: CAIKSGLAGAQETQYF.

This clonotype was observed a few times. V gene TRBV4-3 combines with J gene TRBJ2-2, with D possibly being TRBD1 (6 bases). Germline lookup yields CDR1 LGHNA and CDR2 YSLEER. CDR3 length: 19 amino acids. The ends were cut back, 4 bases at V and 4 bases at J, with 25 bases in the middle. CDR3 sequence: CASSLDPLGATHRTGELFF. The CDR3, as DNA: TGCGCCAGCAGCCTAGACCCTTTGGGGGCCACCCACCGCACCGGGGAGCTGTTTTTT.

On this clonotype: Since the CDR3 does not end with the conserved phenylalanine or tryptophan, this likely comes from a read error. This chain links TRBV27 with TRBJ2-2; D may be TRBD1 (6 bases). Trimming removed 3 bases from V and 0 bases from J, with 8 bases in between. The CDR3 sequence is 15 residues long. Germline values: CDR1 MNHEY, CDR2 SMNVEV (reference sequence). The CDR3 DNA sequence: TGTGCCAGCAGTTTCTACAGGGCGAACACCGGGGAGCTGTTTCTT. The encoded protein is CASSFYRANTGELFL.